This is a list of T cell receptor beta chains from one sample in a study of blood T cell repertoires in COVID-19. Here immunoSEQ multiplex PCR was the method, and the copy in TCRdb shows in-frame clones only, minus some. The data show about 140,000 clones, 70% to 90% seen once. The sequenced material came from peripheral blood. These receptors originate from a man aged 45-65 years with acute or convalescent COVID-19. The CDR3 runs from the conserved cysteine through the conserved F or W. A D gene is named only where the DNA matches it firmly. Clone sizes are given selectively: once, few, many, or a class where the clone is expanded.

TRBJ2-3,TRBD1,.,TRBV10-2,TGCGCCAGCAGTGCCCCGACAGGGGCCAATAGCACAGATACGCAGTATTTT,CASSAPTGANSTDTQYF
TRBJ2-7,.,once,TRBV5-6,TGTGCCAGCAGCCCGACCCTAAAGCGGTACGAGCAGTACTTC,CASSPTLKRYEQYF
TRBJ1-2,.,.,TRBV6-6,TGTGCCAGCAGTTACTCCCCGGGAGGCGGTAACTATGGCTACACCTTC,CASSYSPGGGNYGYTF
TRBJ2-1,.,.,TRBV14,TGTGCCAGCAGCCCTCACCTAGAGGCTGAGCAGTTCTTC,CASSPHLEAEQFF
TRBJ2-5,TRBD2,.,TRBV10-3,TGTGCCATCACCTCCACTAGCGGGGGGCAAGAGACCCAGTACTTC,CAITSTSGGQETQYF
TRBJ1-2,.,.,TRBV6-1,TGTGCCAGCAGTCTACTGGACACTTTTAACTATGGCTACACCTTC,CASSLLDTFNYGYTF
TRBJ2-3,TRBD1,.,TRBV27,TGTGCCAGCAGGACAGGGCCGTACACAGATACGCAGTATTTT,CASRTGPYTDTQYF
TRBJ2-7,.,.,TRBV5-6,TGTGCCAGCAGCCCAAATCCGGGTCAGACGAGCTCCTACGAGCAGTACTTC,CASSPNPGQTSSYEQYF
TRBJ2-4,TRBD1,.,TRBV2,TGTGCCAGCACTATTAACCCCGGGACAGGGTTATATAGGGACCAAAACATTCAGTACTTC,CASTINPGTGLYRDQNIQYF
TRBJ2-1,TRBD1,.,TRBV4-1,TGCGCCAGCAGCCAAGGGGTACAGGGGGGTGCTGAGCAGTTCTTC,CASSQGVQGGAEQFF
TRBJ1-2,.,.,TRBV6-5,TGTGCCAGCAGTTACTCAAAGACAGGCTATGGCTACACCTTC,CASSYSKTGYGYTF
TRBJ2-2,.,.,TRBV3-1/TRBV3-2,TGTGCCAGCAGCCAATTTGGGACTCGCGCCTCGAACACCGGGGAGCTGTTTTTT,CASSQFGTRASNTGELFF
TRBJ2-7,.,.,TRBV6-5,TGTGCCAGCAGTTACAAGCAGGGTCATGCCTACGAGCAGTACTTC,CASSYKQGHAYEQYF
TRBJ1-1,TRBD1,.,TRBV6-2/TRBV6-3,TGTGCCAGCAGTTATCCCGCGGACAGGGGGGGCGGTTGGGGCACTGAAGCTTTCTTT,CASSYPADRGGGWGTEAFF
TRBJ1-4,TRBD1,few,TRBV4-2,TGTGCCAGCAGCCAAGATAATAACAGGGGAAATGAAAAACTGTTTTTT,CASSQDNNRGNEKLFF
TRBJ1-5,TRBD1,.,TRBV6-5,TGTGCCAGCAGTTACAGCTGGACAGGAGGGTATCAGCCCCAGCATTTT,CASSYSWTGGYQPQHF
TRBJ2-3,.,.,TRBV6-5,TGTGCCAGCAGTTACGCCCCGGACATTAGCACAGATACGCAGTATTTT,CASSYAPDISTDTQYF
TRBJ2-7,.,.,TRBV6-5,TGTGCCAGCAGTTACACCAGCTCCTACGAGCAGTACTTC,CASSYTSSYEQYF
TRBJ2-3,TRBD1,.,TRBV6-6,TGTGCCAGCAGAAGGACAGGAGGCACAGATACGCAGTATTTT,CASRRTGGTDTQYF
TRBJ2-7,.,.,TRBV5-4,TGTGCCAGCAGCCTGTCAACTTACGAGCAGTACTTC,CASSLSTYEQYF
TRBJ2-7,.,.,TRBV7-8,TGTGCCAGCAGCTTAGGACAGCACTACTACGAGCAGTACTTC,CASSLGQHYYEQYF
TRBJ2-3,.,.,TRBV5-1,TGCGCCAGCAGCTTGCGGGGGTTCATCACAGATACGCAGTATTTT,CASSLRGFITDTQYF
TRBJ1-6,.,.,TRBV20-1,TGCAGTGCTAGTCCGGTGAACTCCTATAATTCACCCCTCCACTTT,CSASPVNSYNSPLHF
TRBJ1-6,.,.,TRBV2,TGTGCCAGCAGCCAGAATAATTCACCCCTCCACTTT,CASSQNNSPLHF
TRBJ1-6,.,once,TRBV5-4,TGTGCCAGCAGGCGGAATATAAACAGCGGGGGTAATTCACCCCTCCACTTT,CASRRNINSGGNSPLHF
TRBJ1-2,TRBD1,.,TRBV4-2,TGTGCCAGCAGCGGTGAGGTCGGACAGGGAAGCGGCTACACCTTC,CASSGEVGQGSGYTF
TRBJ1-2,TRBD1,.,TRBV5-1,TGCGCCAGCAGCTTGGCGACAGGGGAGGGCTATGGCTACACCTTC,CASSLATGEGYGYTF
TRBJ2-6,.,.,TRBV5-1,TGCGCCAGCAGCTTGGCCGAGGTCTCTGGGGCCAACGTCCTGACTTTC,CASSLAEVSGANVLTF